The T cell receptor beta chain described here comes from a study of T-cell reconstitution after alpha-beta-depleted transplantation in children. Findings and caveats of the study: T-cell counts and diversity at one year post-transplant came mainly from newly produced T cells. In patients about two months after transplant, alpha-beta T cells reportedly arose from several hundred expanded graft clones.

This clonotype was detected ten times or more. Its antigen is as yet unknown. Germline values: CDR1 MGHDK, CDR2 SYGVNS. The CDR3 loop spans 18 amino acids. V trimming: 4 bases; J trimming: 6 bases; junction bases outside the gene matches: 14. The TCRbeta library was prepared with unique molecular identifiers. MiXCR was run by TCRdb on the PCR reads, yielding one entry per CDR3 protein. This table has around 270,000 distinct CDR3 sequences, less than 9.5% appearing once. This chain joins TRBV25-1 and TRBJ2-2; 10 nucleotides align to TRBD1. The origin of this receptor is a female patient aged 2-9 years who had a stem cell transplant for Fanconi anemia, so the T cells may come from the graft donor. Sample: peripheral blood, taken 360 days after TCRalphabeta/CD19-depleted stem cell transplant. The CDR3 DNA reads TGTGCCAGCAGTGCAATCAACTCGGGACAGGGGCAGGCCGGGGAGCTGTTTTTT. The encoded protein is CASSAINSGQGQAGELFF.